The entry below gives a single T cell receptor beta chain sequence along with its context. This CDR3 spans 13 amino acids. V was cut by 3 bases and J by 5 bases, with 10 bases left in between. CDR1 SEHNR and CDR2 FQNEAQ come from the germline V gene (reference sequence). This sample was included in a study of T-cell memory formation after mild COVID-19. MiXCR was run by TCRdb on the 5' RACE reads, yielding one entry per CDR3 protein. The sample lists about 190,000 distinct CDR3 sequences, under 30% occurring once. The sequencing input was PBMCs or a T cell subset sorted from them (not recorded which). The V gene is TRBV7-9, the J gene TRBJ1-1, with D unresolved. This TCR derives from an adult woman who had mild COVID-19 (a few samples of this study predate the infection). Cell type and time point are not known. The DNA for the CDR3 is TGTGCCAGCAGCTTTTTCGGGGAAACTGAAGCTTTCTTT. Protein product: CASSFFGETEAFF.